One sample yielded the 32 T cell receptor beta chains listed below, sequenced in a study of shared clonotypes between healthy human individuals. Sequencing was performed with immunoSEQ multiplex PCR; in TCRdb, only in-frame clones are kept and a portion is missing. Seen here are millions of clones, about 93% observed once, and the top ten hold more than 1.5%. Cells designated naive CD8 were CD45RO-negative and were positively selected for CCR7, with terminally differentiated effector memory CD45RA+ cells excluded. The specimen was naive CD8+ T cells from PBMCs. These receptors originate from a man aged 18 to 29 in good health. Some clones in this sample may be carry-over from other donors' samples.

The gene calls are TRBV25-1 and TRBJ2-7, with D unclear. Trimming took off 2 bases at V and 9 bases at J, with 8 bases between the two ends. Germline CDR1 is MGHDK and CDR2 is SYGVNS. The length of the CDR3 is 11 residues. CDR3 in DNA: TGTGCCAGCAGTGAAGGAGCCGTGCAGTACTTC. Protein sequence: CASSEGAVQYF.

This clone was counted only a few times. The chain uses TRBV7-6 and TRBJ1-2; D not resolved. CDR1 and CDR2 from the germline V gene are SGHVS and FNYEAQ. V lost 1 base, J lost 6 bases, and 15 bases lay in between. This CDR3 contains 15 residues. In nucleotides, the CDR3 is TGTGCCAGCAGCTTAGACCCCGCAGGTGCCCATGGCTACACCTTC. Amino acids: CASSLDPAGAHGYTF.

The count of this clone is one. The chain carries TRBV15 and TRBJ1-1; a weak D match, TRBD1 (6 bases). Per germline, CDR1 LNHNV and CDR2 YYDKDF (reference sequence). CDR3 length equals 15 residues. Trimming took 4 bases from V and 1 from J, leaving 13 bases between them. In DNA, the CDR3 is TGTGCCACCAGCACGGGGGCATCCGGGAACACTGAAGCTTTCTTT. Its protein product is CATSTGASGNTEAFF.

The chain carries TRBV11-2 and TRBJ2-1; unclear D gene. The CDR3 is 12 amino acids. CDR1 and CDR2 (germline): SGHAT, FQNNGV. V lost 2 bases and J 8 bases, leaving 7 bases between the germline ends. In DNA form, the CDR3 reads TGTGCCAGCAGCTTACGGGTAGATGAGCAGTTCTTC. Protein: CASSLRVDEQFF.

This clone was seen only once. The J gene is TRBJ2-1, the V gene TRBV7-7; a weak D match, TRBD2 (6 bases). This CDR3 region has 19 residues. Trimming removed 5 bases at V and 2 bases at J, with 25 bases between. CDR1 and CDR2 (germline): SSHAT, FNYEAQ (reference sequence). The DNA for the CDR3 is TGTGCCAGCAGCCGAAGGGGCCTTCTGGCGGGAAAAACCTACAATGAGCAGTTCTTC. This encodes CASSRRGLLAGKTYNEQFF.

The chain couples TRBV5-4 to TRBJ2-1; either TRBD1 or TRBD2 may fit D (5 bases each). There are 11 residues in the CDR3. The V gene's germline CDR1 is SGHNT and CDR2 YYREEE (reference sequence). The V gene lost 4 bases and the J gene lost 7 bases, with 6 bases spanning the gap. The CDR3 is CASSEGNEQFF. The CDR3 DNA reads as TGTGCCAGCAGCGAGGGGAATGAGCAGTTCTTC. Based on the CDR3 plus reference TRBV5-4 and TRBJ2-1, the full variable domain is ETGVTQSPTHLIKTRGQQVTLRCSSQSGHNTVSWYQQALGQGPQFIFQYYREEENGRGNFPPRFSGLQFPNYSSELNVNALELDDSALYLCASSEGNEQFFGPGTRLTVL.

The genes are TRBV28 and TRBJ2-1, with D uncertain. The CDR3 consists of 13 residues. V was shortened by 2 bases and J by 3 bases, with 5 bases between the two germline ends. Germline loops: CDR1 MDHEN, CDR2 SYDVKM. The CDR3 nucleotides read TGTGCCAGCAGTTTACTGGACTACAATGAGCAGTTCTTC. As protein: CASSLLDYNEQFF.

The gene calls are TRBV9 and TRBJ1-2; TRBD1 matches 7 bases. This CDR3 contains 14 residues. J lost 4 bases, V lost 3 bases, and 6 bases had no gene match. The germline V gene has CDR1 SGDLS and CDR2 YYNGEE. The CDR3 bases are TGTGCCAGCAGCGACGACAGGGCAGCCTATGGCTACACCTTC. This codes for CASSDDRAAYGYTF.

This sequence joins TRBV28 and TRBJ1-1, with 7 bases aligning to TRBD1. CDR1 is MDHEN, CDR2 SYDVKM, per germline. The CDR3 extends over 14 amino acids. J was trimmed by 2 bases and V by 4 bases; bases with no gene match: 4. The CDR3 DNA sequence: TGTGCCAGCAGTTGGGACAGACCAAACACTGAAGCTTTCTTT. Translating it yields CASSWDRPNTEAFF. Full variable domain (remainder filled in from reference TRBV28 and TRBJ1-1): DVKVTQSSRYLVKRTGEKVFLECVQDMDHENMFWYRQDPGLGLRLIYFSYDVKMKEKGDIPEGYSVSREKKERFSLILESASTNQTSMYLCASSWDRPNTEAFFGQGTRLTVV.

Turning to this clone: The same CDR3 can be traced to other DNA sequences in this sample. This chain uses TRBV30 with TRBJ2-1, with D maybe TRBD2 (6 bases). CDR1 and CDR2 from the germline V gene are GTSNPN and SVGIG (reference sequence). This CDR3 contains 13 residues. The ends were cut back, 3 bases at V and 6 bases at J, with 12 bases in the middle. As DNA, the CDR3 is TGTGCCTGGAGCGTGGAGGGCCTCAATGAGCAGTTCTTC. Translation gives CAWSVEGLNEQFF.

The rearrangement links TRBV7-3 to TRBJ2-1; 9 bases are shared with TRBD2. Germline loops: CDR1 SGHTA, CDR2 FQGTGA. Trimming removed 5 bases from V and 2 bases from J; junction bases left unmatched: 7. The CDR3 totals 16 residues. The CDR3 DNA sequence: TGTGCCAGCAGCCCTCGAGCGGGGGGACCCTACAATGAGCAGTTCTTC. Translating it yields CASSPRAGGPYNEQFF.

The V gene is TRBV27, the J gene TRBJ2-5; D not resolved. CDR3 length equals 14 residues. Trimming removed 2 bases from V and 3 bases from J, with 10 bases in between. The V gene's germline CDR1 is MNHEY and CDR2 SMNVEV (reference sequence). CDR3 coding DNA: TGTGCCAGCAGTTTACGATCGGCGGAAGAGACCCAGTACTTC. This codes for CASSLRSAEETQYF.

As concerns this clone: The same CDR3 arises from other DNA sequences in this sample as well. The chain recombines TRBV15 with TRBJ1-5; a weak D match, TRBD1 (5 bases). The V end lost 0 bases, the J end lost 7 bases, and 13 bases lay between the germline ends. The germline gives CDR1 LNHNV, CDR2 YYDKDF (reference sequence). The CDR3 runs 15 residues. DNA for the CDR3: TGTGCCACCAGCAGAGATCGGGGGGAAGGGCAGCCCCAGCATTTT. Translating it yields CATSRDRGEGQPQHF.

V and J are TRBV5-4 and TRBJ1-2, with D hard to call. The CDR3 loop spans 12 amino acids. Germline loops: CDR1 SGHNT, CDR2 YYREEE (reference sequence). Trimming stripped 4 bases from V and 7 bases from J, with 11 bases between. CDR3 in amino acids: CASSPGPIGYTF. The CDR3 nucleotides are TGTGCCAGCAGCCCCGGGCCAATTGGCTACACCTTC.

In its sample, this clone was seen once. The rearrangement joins TRBV14 to TRBJ1-1, with D hard to call. CDR1 and CDR2 (germline): SGHDN, FVKESK. CDR3 length: 17 residues. The V end was cut by 0 bases, the J end by 1 base, with 15 bases between. The CDR3: CASSQDLEGPSNTEAFF. CDR3 DNA: TGTGCCAGCAGCCAAGATCTTGAGGGCCCCTCGAACACTGAAGCTTTCTTT.

This clone has only one observation. This chain's CDR3 is CASSTLPGTHNEQFF. DNA for the CDR3: TGTGCCAGTAGTACACTGCCCGGGACTCACAATGAGCAGTTCTTC. V and J are TRBV19 and TRBJ2-1, with TRBD2 as a possible D gene (6 bases). CDR1 and CDR2 (germline): LNHDA, SQIVND (reference sequence). The V end was cut by 4 bases, the J end by 5 bases, with 15 bases between. This CDR3 is 15 amino acids long.

CDR3 sequence reads: CASSYGREGYTF. CDR3 DNA sequence: TGTGCCAGCAGCTACGGACGAGAGGGCTACACCTTC. The rearrangement joins TRBV11-2 to TRBJ1-2, with D hard to call. Trimming stripped 4 bases from V and 8 bases from J, with 11 bases between. CDR3 length: 12 amino acids. CDR1 is SGHAT, CDR2 FQNNGV, per germline.

The chain is built from TRBV29-1 and TRBJ2-2; the D gene is possibly TRBD2 (5 bases). This CDR3 is 12 amino acids long. The germline V gene has CDR1 SQVTM and CDR2 ANQGSEA. With 6 bases removed from V and 4 bases from J, the gap between germline ends came to 9 bases. The DNA for the CDR3 is TGCAGCGTACGAGCGGCCACCGGGGAGCTGTTTTTT. This encodes CSVRAATGELFF.

The rearrangement uses TRBV7-2 and TRBJ2-7; 8 positions agree with TRBD1. CDR1 is SGHTA and CDR2 is FQGNSA in the germline V gene. The CDR3 is 15 residues long. J gave up 7 bases and V 4 bases, and 12 bases lay outside the gene matches. CDR3 DNA sequence: TGTGCCAGCAGCTACCCAGGGGGCGCGTTTGGAGAGCAGTACTTC. As protein: CASSYPGGAFGEQYF.

The sample holds one count of this clone. The chain has TRBV27 and TRBJ2-1; D may be TRBD1 or TRBD2 (5 bases each). The V end was cut by 10 bases, the J end by 4 bases, with 14 bases between. Germline loops: CDR1 MNHEY, CDR2 SMNVEV (reference sequence). This CDR3 has 13 residues. Here the CDR3 DNA reads TGTGCCACCGGGACCCGGGGATACAATGAGCAGTTCTTC. Translating gives CATGTRGYNEQFF.

Only one count was recorded for this clone. The rearrangement uses TRBV6-6 and TRBJ2-1; 8 positions match TRBD2. From germline, CDR1 is MNHNY and CDR2 SVGAGI (reference sequence). This CDR3 is built from 15 residues. J gave up 10 bases and V 8 bases, and 16 bases lay outside the gene matches. This CDR3 reads CASVLGPGGAREQFF. In nucleotides, the CDR3 is TGTGCCAGCGTACTCGGTCCGGGGGGGGCCCGCGAGCAGTTCTTC.

The V and J genes are TRBV10-2 and TRBJ2-2; 7 nucleotides match TRBD1. The germline V gene has CDR1 WSHSY and CDR2 SAAADI. The CDR3 sequence is 15 residues long. Trimming at V came to 6 bases and at J to 3 bases, leaving 7 bases not matched to a gene. CDR3 loop: CASSSRDRYTGELFF. DNA of the CDR3: TGCGCCAGCAGCAGCCGGGACAGATACACCGGGGAGCTGTTTTTT.

This rearrangement joins TRBV7-9 to TRBJ2-7; D unresolved. Germline CDR1 SEHNR, CDR2 FQNEAQ (reference sequence). Trimming cost V 4 bases and J 2 bases, with 15 bases left between them. There are 15 residues in the CDR3. CDR3 bases: TGTGCCAGCAGCTCCGCACGTGGGCCCCCCTACGAGCAGTACTTC. This codes for CASSSARGPPYEQYF.

This chain connects TRBV27 to TRBJ2-7; 7 nucleotides line up with TRBD1. J was trimmed by 5 bases and V by 6 bases; bases with no gene match: 7. The CDR3 covers 13 residues. CDR1 and CDR2 (germline): MNHEY, SMNVEV (reference sequence). CDR3 protein: CASRIDRANEQYF. The CDR3 DNA is TGTGCCAGCAGAATAGACAGGGCCAACGAGCAGTACTTC.

The rearrangement links TRBV10-2 to TRBJ1-5; 9 bases are shared with TRBD1. CDR3 length equals 14 residues. Trimming took 6 bases from V and 2 from J; bases not matched to a gene: 2. Germline V gene data show CDR1 as WSHSY and CDR2 as SAAADI. The CDR3 spells CASRDRGGNQPQHF. The DNA for the CDR3 is TGCGCCAGCAGAGACAGGGGGGGCAATCAGCCCCAGCATTTT.

The J gene is TRBJ2-1, the V gene TRBV4-1; TRBD2 matches at 10 bases. V dropped 0 bases and J dropped 4; count of bases not matched to a gene: 3. The V gene's germline CDR1 is MGHRA and CDR2 YSYEKL. This CDR3 contains 16 residues. The CDR3 bases are TGCGCCAGCAGCCAAGACGGTAGCGGGAGGTACAATGAGCAGTTCTTC. Protein product: CASSQDGSGRYNEQFF.

The V gene is TRBV4-3, the J gene TRBJ2-5; D might be TRBD1 or TRBD2, each matching 5 bases. This CDR3 comprises 16 residues. Trimming removed 4 bases from V and 2 bases from J, with 17 bases in between. Germline V CDR1 and CDR2: LGHNA, YSLEER. The chain's CDR3 is CASSRVFGTVQETQYF. In DNA form, the CDR3 reads TGCGCCAGCAGCCGCGTTTTCGGGACCGTGCAAGAGACCCAGTACTTC.

As regards this clone: In the same sample, other DNA sequences code for this CDR3. The V gene is TRBV9, the J gene TRBJ2-1; D might be TRBD1 (6 bases). This CDR3 is 15 amino acids long. Germline V gene data show CDR1 as SGDLS and CDR2 as YYNGEE. V gave up 2 bases and J gave up 0 bases, with 9 bases separating them. CDR3 nucleotide sequence: TGTGCCAGCAGCGTGACAGGAAGCTCCTACAATGAGCAGTTCTTC. It is translated as CASSVTGSSYNEQFF.

Note on this clone: This CDR3 is also generated by other DNA sequences in the sample. This sequence joins TRBV27 and TRBJ2-5; the D is unclear. The CDR3 consists of 14 residues. V was clipped by 3 bases and J by 2 bases, with 10 bases between them. The germline V gene has CDR1 MNHEY and CDR2 SMNVEV (reference sequence). In DNA form, the CDR3 reads TGTGCCAGCAGTTTGACGAGAGCTCAAGAGACCCAGTACTTC. Its protein is CASSLTRAQETQYF.

The chain recombines TRBV15 with TRBJ2-1; 8 bases match TRBD2. Germline V gene data show CDR1 as LNHNV and CDR2 as YYDKDF (reference sequence). CDR3 length equals 16 residues. V shed 1 base and J 4 bases; nucleotides not matched to a gene: 6. CDR3 loop: CATSRAGLADYNEQFF. In nucleotides, the CDR3 is TGTGCCACCAGCAGAGCCGGACTAGCAGATTACAATGAGCAGTTCTTC.

This chain uses TRBV19 with TRBJ1-2; 8 nucleotides match TRBD1. V lost 5 bases and J lost 8; bases outside the gene matches: 7. This CDR3 is built from 13 residues. Germline values: CDR1 LNHDA, CDR2 SQIVND (reference sequence). CDR3 protein: CASSLDRVGGYTF. CDR3 sequence (DNA): TGTGCCAGTAGTCTGGACAGGGTTGGCGGCTACACCTTC.

The chain combines TRBV7-6 with TRBJ2-7, with TRBD1 identical over 9 bases. Germline V gene sequence: CDR1 SGHVS, CDR2 FNYEAQ. The CDR3 loop spans 14 amino acids. J was trimmed by 5 bases and V by 5 bases; bases with no gene match: 7. The CDR3 spells CASSNRDRVNEQYF. The CDR3 coding sequence is TGTGCCAGCAGCAACCGGGACAGGGTCAACGAGCAGTACTTC.